These T cell receptor beta chains were read from a single sample in a study of T cell clusters in autoimmune cytopenias. After re-calling the multiplex PCR reads, TCRdb lists one entry per CDR3 protein, DNA absent. Its listing shows 6,500 to 8,000 distinct CDR3 sequences. This same sample was also part of a study on T cell repertoires in aging, cancer and after chemotherapy.

The sequencing sample was made of peripheral blood. The source is a human donor in good health. Both conserved end residues are part of each CDR3. Not every row has a clone size; where given, it reads once, few, many or a size class.

len,j_gene,v_gene,abundance,CDR3aa
15,TRBJ2-4,TRBV6-5,.,CASSSPHRDKNIQYF
13,TRBJ1-2,TRBV29-1,medium-sized,CSVEEGQLYGYTF
15,TRBJ2-1,TRBV6-1,medium-sized,CASSEESGDYNEQFF
15,TRBJ2-4,TRBV6-5,.,CASSPQGLAGPQQYF
15,TRBJ2-3,TRBV5-5,.,CASSLVLGITDTQYF
14,TRBJ2-5,TRBV6-1,.,CASSDRGPQETQYF
15,TRBJ1-4,TRBV5-1,.,CASSLEQGAGEKLFF
15,TRBJ2-5,TRBV6-4,.,CASSASSEGGETQYF
15,TRBJ1-2,TRBV18,.,CASSIQIDSFVGYTF
12,TRBJ2-1,TRBV7-6,.,CASSLEVLALFF
15,TRBJ2-3,TRBV5-6,.,CASSLTGVGTDTQYF
17,TRBJ2-3,TRBV5-3,.,CARSSGLAGGSADTQYF
14,TRBJ2-7,TRBV19,.,CAKRDRVGSYEQYF
14,TRBJ1-1,TRBV5-4,.,CASSGLQGDTEAFF
17,TRBJ2-1,TRBV5-4,.,CASSSGTGVGGYNEQFF
15,TRBJ2-3,TRBV10-3,.,CAISGQGASTDTQYF
17,TRBJ2-3,TRBV11-1,medium-sized,CASSLGAASGRTDTQYF
13,TRBJ2-7,TRBV18,.,CASSPSGGLEQYF
15,TRBJ1-4,TRBV15,.,CATSSDRVVGGKLFF
13,TRBJ1-5,TRBV29-1,.,CSVKGTGAQPQHF
16,TRBJ2-3,TRBV28,.,CASSTRTGGIGDTQYF
14,TRBJ2-5,TRBV7-2,.,CASSLDRAKETQYF
15,TRBJ2-7,TRBV6-5,.,CASRDRTSGTYEQYF
16,TRBJ2-1,TRBV12-3/TRBV12-4,.,CASSSLVSGKYNEQFF
16,TRBJ2-1,TRBV6-1,.,CASSPPEGGPYNEQFF
12,TRBJ2-7,TRBV5-6,.,CASSPGSYEQYF
13,TRBJ2-3,TRBV30,medium-sized,CAWSPDLGDTQYF
14,TRBJ1-5,TRBV19,.,CASSSGQPYQPQHF
16,TRBJ1-3,TRBV15,.,CATSRAGGQTGNTIYF
11,TRBJ1-2,TRBV29-1,.,CSVEAWNGYTF
16,TRBJ2-5,TRBV6-5,medium-sized,CASSSRSWGNQETQYF
14,TRBJ1-2,TRBV19,.,CASGDRRPPYGYTF
14,TRBJ2-1,TRBV6-1,.,CASSVTGARDEQFF
15,TRBJ2-5,TRBV5-1,.,CASSLIPGFKETQYF
16,TRBJ2-3,TRBV29-1,medium-sized,CSVVRSRDRAMDTQYF
14,TRBJ2-7,TRBV29-1,medium-sized,CSAVGTGKTYEQYF
18,TRBJ2-1,TRBV6-5,.,CASSPSGGGMSSYNEQFF
16,TRBJ2-2,TRBV18,.,CASSPTIAGGTGELFF
15,TRBJ2-2,TRBV7-2,.,CASSADRANTGELFF